This T cell receptor (beta chain) was sequenced in a study of shared clonotypes between healthy human individuals. This clone occurred once. The junction departs from the called germline gene at one end, perhaps through a read error. Sequencing was performed with immunoSEQ multiplex PCR; in TCRdb, only in-frame clones are kept and a portion is missing. The sample has around 320,000 clones, 87% seen once; the top ten hold about 16%. Germline CDR1 is SGHNT and CDR2 is YYREEE (reference sequence). The CDR3 is 13 residues long. The TCR comes from a man between 18 and 29 years old in good health. Sequences were obtained from memory CD8+ T cells sorted from blood. Sample subset: CD45RO+ cells pooled with CCR7-negative TemRA cells. This chain uses TRBV5-4 with TRBJ2-5, with unresolved D. The CDR3 sequence: CASSYMYQETQYF. In DNA form, the CDR3 reads TGTGCCAGCAGCTATATGTACCAGGAGACCCAGTACTTC.